The 24 T cell receptor beta chains reported below all come from one sample, sequenced in a study of T cells in Graves' hyperthyroidism and ophthalmopathy. It was RNA transcripts that yielded the amplified TCR beta CDR3 regions. HTBI primers drove first-round RT-PCR of the TCR CDR3. TCRdb analysed the multiplex PCR reads with MiXCR anew, one entry per CDR3 protein. This sample has around 300,000 distinct CDR3 sequences, with roughly 13% found just once. Sample: blood. These receptors were collected from a woman in her forties with Graves' hyperthyroidism.

J is TRBJ2-4 and V is TRBV13; a weak D match, TRBD2 (5 bases). V was clipped by 7 bases and J by 1 base, with 11 bases between them. The V gene's germline CDR1 is PRHDT and CDR2 FYEKMQ (reference sequence). The CDR3 extends over 14 amino acids. The CDR3 DNA reads TGTGCCAGCAAACTGGGCGGGGCCAAAAACATTCAGTACTTC. Translation: CASKLGGAKNIQYF.

This clonotype has ten or more counts. V usage is TRBV6-1 and J usage is TRBJ2-3; TRBD2 matches 11 bases. Germline-derived CDR1 and CDR2 are MNHNS and SASEGT. The CDR3 contains 16 residues. V was clipped by 5 bases and J by 4 bases; unmatched bases: 8. DNA of the CDR3: TGTGCCAGCAGTTCCCACGGGACTAGCGGTCCAGATACGCAGTATTTT. This encodes CASSSHGTSGPDTQYF.

This clonotype occurred a few times. This chain connects TRBV29-1 to TRBJ2-5, with 10 bases aligning to TRBD1. J gave up 3 bases and V 4 bases, and 2 bases lay outside the gene matches. CDR1 and CDR2 (germline): SQVTM, ANQGSEA. The CDR3 covers 13 residues. The CDR3 loop reads CSVGTGGKETQYF. CDR3 nucleotides: TGCAGCGTTGGGACAGGGGGTAAAGAGACCCAGTACTTC. The whole variable domain, filled in from reference TRBV29-1 and TRBJ2-5, reads SAVISQKPSRDICQRGTSLTIQCQVDSQVTMMFWYRQQPGQSLTLIATANQGSEATYESGFVIDKFPISRPNLTFSTLTVSNMSPEDSSIYLCSVGTGGKETQYFGPGTRLLVL.

This clonotype has ten or more counts. V is TRBV2 and J is TRBJ1-2, with 8 bases lining up with TRBD1. Germline loops: CDR1 SNHLY, CDR2 FYNNEI. Trimming removed 10 bases from V and 7 bases from J; junction bases left unmatched: 11. The length of the CDR3 is 13 residues. The CDR3 nucleotides are TGTGCCACCGCGGGGGGCAGGGGGCCTGGCTACACCTTC. It encodes CATAGGRGPGYTF.

This clonotype was observed many times. This chain joins TRBV6-1 and TRBJ2-1; no firm D call. V was trimmed by 7 bases and J by 7 bases, leaving 20 bases between them. Per germline, CDR1 MNHNS and CDR2 SASEGT. The CDR3 extends over 15 amino acids. CDR3 amino acids: CASIPHLTRTNEQFF. In DNA form, the CDR3 reads TGTGCCAGCATCCCCCACCTGACCCGGACGAATGAGCAGTTCTTC.

This clonotype was counted many times. The chain employs TRBV30 and TRBJ1-5; D is ambiguous. Germline V lookup: CDR1 GTSNPN, CDR2 SVGIG (reference sequence). V was shortened by 1 base and J by 4 bases, with 8 bases between the two germline ends. This CDR3 comprises 13 residues. Written as DNA, the CDR3 is TGTGCCTGGAGTGGGGCAGTAAATCAGCCCCAGCATTTT. The encoded protein is CAWSGAVNQPQHF.

Comments on this clonotype: A much larger clone sits a single nucleotide away, making a read error possible. V is TRBV5-1 and J is TRBJ2-3; possibly TRBD2 for D (5 bases). Germline-derived CDR1 and CDR2 are SGHRS and YFSETQ. The CDR3 length is 17 residues. The V end was cut by 2 bases, the J end by 3 bases, with 19 bases between. CDR3: CASSFIPTTRQTDTQYF. CDR3 DNA sequence: TGCGCCAGCAGCTTTATCCCGACTACGCGGCAGACAGATACGCAGTATTTT.

This clonotype showed up many times. The V call is TRBV12-3 or TRBV12-4, the J call TRBJ2-5; no firm D call. The CDR3 totals 13 residues. Trimming removed 6 bases at V and 4 bases at J, with 12 bases between. CDR3 protein: CASSPGWLETQYF. The CDR3, as DNA: TGTGCCAGCAGCCCCGGATGGTTAGAGACCCAGTACTTC.

The sample holds many counts of this clonotype. This chain connects TRBV2 to TRBJ2-2; 8 positions agree with TRBD1. V lost 9 bases, J lost 7 bases, and 10 bases stayed unmatched. Germline CDR1 is SNHLY and CDR2 is FYNNEI. There are 14 residues in the CDR3. The CDR3 protein is CASNRGKLVGELFF. CDR3 DNA sequence: TGTGCCAGTAACAGGGGGAAGCTAGTCGGGGAGCTGTTTTTT.

This clonotype was seen many times. The chain combines TRBV11-2 with TRBJ2-2, with 7 bases identical to TRBD2. Germline CDR1 SGHAT, CDR2 FQNNGV. The CDR3 runs 15 residues. J gave up 4 bases and V 2 bases, and 4 bases lay outside the gene matches. DNA of the CDR3: TGTGCCAGCAGCTTACGGGAGGCGGCCACCGGGGAGCTGTTTTTT. This translates into CASSLREAATGELFF.

This clonotype has just a few counts. The CDR3 region is CASSLGLVREDEQFF. DNA of the CDR3: TGTGCCAGCAGCCTCGGACTAGTAAGGGAAGATGAGCAGTTCTTC. The V gene is TRBV7-3, the J gene TRBJ2-1; TRBD2 matches at 7 bases. The germline CDR1 and CDR2 sequences are SGHTA and FQGTGA. The CDR3 totals 15 residues. With V trimmed by 5 bases and J by 8 bases, 12 bases remained unmatched.

This clonotype appeared many times. The chain employs TRBV20-1 and TRBJ2-5; no reliable D call. This CDR3 comprises 12 residues. The V and J ends lost 6 bases and 5 bases respectively, with 13 bases between them. Germline V gene lookup returns CDR1 DFQATT and CDR2 SNEGSKA (reference sequence). The CDR3 DNA reads as TGCAGTGCCCGCCCACTCTCGGAGACCCAGTACTTC. Translation gives CSARPLSETQYF.

With regard to this clonotype: It may be a read error: a sequence one base away is much more abundant. The CDR3 bases are TGTGCCAGCAGCCAGGGATCGTGGGCGAGCGATTCACCCCTCCACTTT. This codes for CASSQGSWASDSPLHF. This rearrangement joins TRBV3-1 to TRBJ1-6, with D uncertain. There are 16 residues in the CDR3. V shed 3 bases and J shed 8 bases, with 17 bases lying between them. The germline V gene has CDR1 LGHDT and CDR2 YNNKEL (reference sequence).

This clonotype was recorded many times. This sequence joins TRBV7-9 and TRBJ2-7; a weak D match, TRBD1 (6 bases). The CDR3 runs 12 residues. Trimming removed 5 bases at V and 7 bases at J, with 12 bases between. The V gene's germline CDR1 is SEHNR and CDR2 FQNEAQ (reference sequence). The CDR3 reads CASSPGQNEQYF. CDR3 nucleotide sequence: TGTGCCAGCAGCCCCGGACAGAATGAGCAGTACTTC.

This clonotype appeared many times. The chain couples TRBV2 to TRBJ2-3; 7 bases line up with TRBD2. V was pared by 7 bases and J by 4 bases, with 8 bases of the junction left unmatched. The CDR3 covers 14 residues. Germline CDR1 is SNHLY and CDR2 is FYNNEI. CDR3 protein: CASKEGGLADTQYF. The CDR3, as DNA: TGTGCCAGCAAGGAGGGAGGGTTGGCAGATACGCAGTATTTT.

A note on this clonotype: This could be a read error, since a much larger clone is one nucleotide away. This CDR3 fails to terminate in the conserved phenylalanine or tryptophan, so it likely reflects a read error. The chain carries TRBV10-3 and TRBJ1-1, with D perhaps TRBD1 (5 bases). The germline CDR1 and CDR2 sequences are ENHRY and SYGVKD. CDR3 length equals 13 residues. Between the trimmed V and J ends, which lost 6 bases and 0 bases, there was a span of 8 bases. The CDR3 bases are TGTGCCATCAGAAGGGGCATGAACACTGAAGCTTTCCTT. Translated: CAIRRGMNTEAFL.

This clonotype was recorded at least ten times. The genes are TRBV24-1 and TRBJ2-3, with D tentatively TRBD2 (7 bases). The CDR3 extends over 15 amino acids. Trimming stripped 9 bases from V and 3 bases from J, with 18 bases between. The germline V gene encodes CDR1 KGHDR and CDR2 SFDVKD. The CDR3 DNA reads TGTGCCACCGGAGGGGGAGGGCTGACGACAGATACGCAGTATTTT. Its protein is CATGGGGLTTDTQYF.

This clonotype was picked up many times. The V call is TRBV13, the J call TRBJ2-5; 14 bases map to TRBD2. CDR1 is PRHDT, CDR2 FYEKMQ, per germline (reference sequence). The V gene end was trimmed by 5 bases and the J gene end by 5 bases; junction bases not matched to a gene: 10. The CDR3 length is 17 residues. CDR3 sequence (DNA): TGTGCCAGCAGCCCTAGACTAGCGGGAGGGTCCAGGGAGACCCAGTACTTC. Its translation: CASSPRLAGGSRETQYF.

The chain links TRBV10-3 to TRBJ2-3; 7 bases are a match to TRBD2. Germline trimming cut 10 bases from V and 2 bases from J; bases unmatched to any gene: 15. Looked up from germline, CDR1 is ENHRY and CDR2 is SYGVKD. The CDR3 is 16 residues long. Here the CDR3 DNA reads TGTGCCACAACGACTCCGGGACTACAAAACACAGATACGCAGTATTTT. Translation gives CATTTPGLQNTDTQYF.

This clonotype has ten or more counts. CDR3 bases: TGTGCCAGCAGCGTCGCATCCGGGAGGGGGACCCAGTACTTC. Translating gives CASSVASGRGTQYF. J is TRBJ2-5 and V is TRBV5-5; 8 positions agree with TRBD2. The V gene end was trimmed by 4 bases and the J gene end by 7 bases; junction bases not matched to a gene: 9. This CDR3 contains 14 residues. CDR1 SGHKS and CDR2 YYEKEE come from the germline V gene (reference sequence). The full variable domain, completed using reference TRBV5-5 and TRBJ2-5, is DAGVTQSPTHLIKTRGQQVTLRCSPISGHKSVSWYQQVLGQGPQFIFQYYEKEERGRGNFPDRFSARQFPNYSSELNVNALLLGDSALYLCASSVASGRGTQYFGPGTRLLVL.

Details on this clonotype: A much larger clone differs by one base, so this may be a read error. This CDR3 reads CSAGARGLPQETQYF. For the CDR3, the DNA is TGCAGTGCTGGAGCAAGGGGGCTTCCCCAGGAGACCCAGTACTTC. The chain is built from TRBV20-1 and TRBJ2-5; 7 bases agree with TRBD1. Germline V gives CDR1 DFQATT, CDR2 SNEGSKA (reference sequence). J was trimmed by 5 bases and V by 5 bases; bases with no gene match: 14. The CDR3 has 15 amino acids.

This clonotype was counted at least ten times. V is TRBV12-3 or TRBV12-4 and J is TRBJ2-5; D is possibly TRBD1 (6 bases). The CDR3 loop spans 14 amino acids. Deletions cut 6 bases from V and 1 base from J, with 12 bases between. For the CDR3, the DNA is TGTGCCAGCAGAGGGGGTTGGGTCCAAGAGACCCAGTACTTC. As protein: CASRGGWVQETQYF.

This clonotype was observed a few times. This sequence joins TRBV19 and TRBJ1-2; TRBD1 is a possible D gene (5 bases). The CDR3 consists of 15 residues. CDR1 LNHDA and CDR2 SQIVND come from the germline V gene (reference sequence). The V and J ends lost 7 bases and 0 bases respectively, with 15 bases between them. In nucleotides, the CDR3 is TGTGCCAGTACTACCGAGGCGGGGGCTAACTATGGCTACACCTTC. It encodes CASTTEAGANYGYTF.

The table lists this clonotype with many counts. The CDR3 is CASMGTKKLFF. DNA for the CDR3: TGTGCCAGCATGGGTACGAAAAAACTGTTTTTT. The chain uses TRBV6-1 and TRBJ1-4; D not resolved. The CDR3 covers 11 residues. The ends were cut back, 7 bases at V and 9 bases at J, with 9 bases in the middle. Germline assignment: CDR1 MNHNS and CDR2 SASEGT.